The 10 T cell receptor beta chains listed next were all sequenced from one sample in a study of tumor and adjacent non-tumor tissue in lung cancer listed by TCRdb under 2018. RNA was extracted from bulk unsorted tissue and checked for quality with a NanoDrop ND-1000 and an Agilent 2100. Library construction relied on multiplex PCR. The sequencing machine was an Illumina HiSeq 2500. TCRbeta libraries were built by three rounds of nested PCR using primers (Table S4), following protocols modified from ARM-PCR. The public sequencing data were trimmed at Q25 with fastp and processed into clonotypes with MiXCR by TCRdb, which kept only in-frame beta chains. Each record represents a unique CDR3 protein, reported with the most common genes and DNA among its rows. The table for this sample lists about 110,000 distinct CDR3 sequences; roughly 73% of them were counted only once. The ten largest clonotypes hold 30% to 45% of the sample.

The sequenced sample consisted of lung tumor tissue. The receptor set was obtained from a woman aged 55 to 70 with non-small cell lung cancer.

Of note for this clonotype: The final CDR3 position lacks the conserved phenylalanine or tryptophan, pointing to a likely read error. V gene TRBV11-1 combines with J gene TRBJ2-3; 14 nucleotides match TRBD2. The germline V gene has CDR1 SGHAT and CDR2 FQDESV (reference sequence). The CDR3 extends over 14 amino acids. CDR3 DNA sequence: TGTGCCAGCAGCCCGGGACTAGCGGGAGATACTCAGTATCTT. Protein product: CASSPGLAGDTQYL.

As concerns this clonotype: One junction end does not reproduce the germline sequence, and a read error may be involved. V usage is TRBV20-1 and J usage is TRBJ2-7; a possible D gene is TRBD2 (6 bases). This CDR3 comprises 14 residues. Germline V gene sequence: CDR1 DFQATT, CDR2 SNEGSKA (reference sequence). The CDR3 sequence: CSVRGEEGFYEQYF. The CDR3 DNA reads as TGCAGTGTTAGAGGGGAGGAGGGTTTCTACGAGCAGTACTTC.

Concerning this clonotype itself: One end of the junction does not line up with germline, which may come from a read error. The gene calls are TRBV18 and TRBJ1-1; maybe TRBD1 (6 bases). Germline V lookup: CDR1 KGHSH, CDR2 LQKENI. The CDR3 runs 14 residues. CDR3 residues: CVSSPGGPRTEAFF. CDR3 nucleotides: TGTGTCAGCTCACCCGGGGGCCCAAGGACTGAAGCTTTCTTT.

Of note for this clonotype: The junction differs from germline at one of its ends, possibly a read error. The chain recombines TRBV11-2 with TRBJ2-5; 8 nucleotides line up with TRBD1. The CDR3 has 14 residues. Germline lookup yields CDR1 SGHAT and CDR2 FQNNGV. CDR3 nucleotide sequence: TGTGTCAGCAGCGTCGGGACAGGAGGTGAGACCCAGTACTTC. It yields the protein CVSSVGTGGETQYF.

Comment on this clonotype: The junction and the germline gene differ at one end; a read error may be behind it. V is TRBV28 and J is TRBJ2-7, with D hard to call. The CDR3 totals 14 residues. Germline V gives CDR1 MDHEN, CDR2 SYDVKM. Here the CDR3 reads CANSSASLGDEQYF. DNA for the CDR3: TGTGCCAACAGTTCTGCGTCCCTGGGTGACGAGCAGTACTTC. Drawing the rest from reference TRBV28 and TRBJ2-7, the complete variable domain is DVKVTQSSRYLVKRTGEKVFLECVQDMDHENMFWYRQDPGLGLRLIYFSYDVKMKEKGDIPEGYSVSREKKERFSLILESASTNQTSMYLCANSSASLGDEQYFGPGTRLTVT.

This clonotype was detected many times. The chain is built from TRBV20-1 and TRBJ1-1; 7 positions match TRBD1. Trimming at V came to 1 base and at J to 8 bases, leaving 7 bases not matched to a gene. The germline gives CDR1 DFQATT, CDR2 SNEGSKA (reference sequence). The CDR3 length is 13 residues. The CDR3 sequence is CSARGQGRREAFF. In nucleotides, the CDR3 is TGCAGTGCTAGAGGACAGGGCCGTAGGGAAGCTTTCTTT.

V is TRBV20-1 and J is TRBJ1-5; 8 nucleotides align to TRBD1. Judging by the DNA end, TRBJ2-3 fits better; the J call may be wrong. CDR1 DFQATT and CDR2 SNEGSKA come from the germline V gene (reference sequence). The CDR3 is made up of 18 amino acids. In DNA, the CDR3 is TGCAGTGCCCTGATTGCGGACAGGGCTCTAACTCGAGATCAGCCCCAGTATTTT. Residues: CSALIADRALTRDQPQYF.

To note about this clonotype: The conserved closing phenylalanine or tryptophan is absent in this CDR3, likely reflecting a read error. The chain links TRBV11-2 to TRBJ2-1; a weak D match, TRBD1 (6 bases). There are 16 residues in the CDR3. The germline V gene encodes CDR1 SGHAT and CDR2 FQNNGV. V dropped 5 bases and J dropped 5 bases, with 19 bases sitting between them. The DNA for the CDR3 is TGTGCCAGCAGCCGGGACATGGGGTTCCTAGACAATGAGCAGTTCATC. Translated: CASSRDMGFLDNEQFI.

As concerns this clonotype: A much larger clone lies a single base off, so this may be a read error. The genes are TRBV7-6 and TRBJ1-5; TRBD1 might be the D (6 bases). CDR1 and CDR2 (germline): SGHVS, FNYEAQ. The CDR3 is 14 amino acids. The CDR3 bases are TGTGCCAGCAGCTTAAATACAGGGACTCAGGCCCAGCATTTT. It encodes CASSLNTGTQAQHF.

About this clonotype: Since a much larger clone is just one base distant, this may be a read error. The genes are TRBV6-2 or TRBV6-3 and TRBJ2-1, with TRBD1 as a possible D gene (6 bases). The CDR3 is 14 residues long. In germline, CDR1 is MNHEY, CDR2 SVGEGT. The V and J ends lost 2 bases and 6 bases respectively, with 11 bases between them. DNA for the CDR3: TGTGCCAGCAGTTACGGGCAGGACAGCAATGAGCAGTTCTTC. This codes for CASSYGQDSNEQFF.